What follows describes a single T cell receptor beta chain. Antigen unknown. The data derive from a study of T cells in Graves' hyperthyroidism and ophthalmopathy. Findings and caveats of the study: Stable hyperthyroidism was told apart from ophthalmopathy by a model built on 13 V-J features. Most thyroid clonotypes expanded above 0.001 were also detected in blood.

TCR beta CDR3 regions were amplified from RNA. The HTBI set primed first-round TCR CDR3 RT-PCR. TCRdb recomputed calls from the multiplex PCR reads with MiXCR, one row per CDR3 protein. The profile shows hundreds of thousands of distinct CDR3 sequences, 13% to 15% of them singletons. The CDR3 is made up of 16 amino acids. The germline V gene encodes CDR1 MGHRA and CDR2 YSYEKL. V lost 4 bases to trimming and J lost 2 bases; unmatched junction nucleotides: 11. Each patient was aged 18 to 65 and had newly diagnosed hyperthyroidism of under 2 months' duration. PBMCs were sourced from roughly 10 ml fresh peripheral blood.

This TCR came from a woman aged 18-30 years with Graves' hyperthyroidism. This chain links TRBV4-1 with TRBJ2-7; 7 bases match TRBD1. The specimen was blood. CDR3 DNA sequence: TGCGCCAGCAGCCCCTCTCGCCGGGACAGAGCCTACGAGCAGTACTTC. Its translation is CASSPSRRDRAYEQYF.